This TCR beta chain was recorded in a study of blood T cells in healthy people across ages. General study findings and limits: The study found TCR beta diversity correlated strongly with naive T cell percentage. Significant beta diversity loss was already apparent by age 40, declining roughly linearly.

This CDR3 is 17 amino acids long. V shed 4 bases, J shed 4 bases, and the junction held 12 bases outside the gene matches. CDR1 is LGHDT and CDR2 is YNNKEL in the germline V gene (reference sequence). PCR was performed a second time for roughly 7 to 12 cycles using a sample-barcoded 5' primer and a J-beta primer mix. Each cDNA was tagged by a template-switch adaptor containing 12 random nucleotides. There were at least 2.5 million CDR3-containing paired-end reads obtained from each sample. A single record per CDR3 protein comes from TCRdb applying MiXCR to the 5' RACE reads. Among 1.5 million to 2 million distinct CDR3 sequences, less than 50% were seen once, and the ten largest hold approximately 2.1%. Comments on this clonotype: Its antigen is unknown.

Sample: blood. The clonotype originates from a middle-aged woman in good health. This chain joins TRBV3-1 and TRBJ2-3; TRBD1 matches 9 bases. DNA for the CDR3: TGTGCCAGCAGCCCCTGGGTAGGACAGGGGATGGCAGATACGCAGTATTTT. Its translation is CASSPWVGQGMADTQYF.